This TCR beta chain was sequenced in a study of T cell changes during pregnancy in multiple sclerosis. Sequencing was performed with immunoSEQ multiplex PCR; in TCRdb, only in-frame clones are kept and a portion is missing. The sample has some 60,000 clones, roughly 93% seen once. V was pared by 5 bases and J by 7 bases, with 8 bases of the junction left unmatched. The CDR3 is 16 residues long. Germline values: CDR1 SGHNT, CDR2 YENEEA. The sequencing used peripheral blood, collected after pregnancy. The source is a female donor with multiple sclerosis, enrolled in a pregnancy study. The rearrangement uses TRBV11-3 and TRBJ2-1; TRBD2 aligns across 13 bases. The CDR3 coding sequence is TGTGCCAGCAGCCCGAAACTAGCGGGAGGGCTTAATGAGCAGTTCTTC. It yields the protein CASSPKLAGGLNEQFF.